The text below deals with one TCR beta chain. The data stem from a study of cytomegalovirus exposure and HLA in healthy donors. The PCR made use of 60 Vbeta and 13 Jbeta primers. Method: immunoSEQ multiplex PCR; TCRdb's copy keeps in-frame clones and lacks some. Of about 270,000 clones listed, about 75% are singletons. From germline, CDR1 is SGHAT and CDR2 FQDESV (reference sequence). The junction had 5 bases not matched to a gene; V was cut back by 2 bases and J by 2 bases. This CDR3 is built from 16 residues. The chain joins TRBV11-1 to TRBJ2-1; 8 bases agree with TRBD2. The sequence derives from a female donor in good health and CMV-seronegative. The material sequenced was PBMCs. CDR3 residues: CASSLLRGVAYNEQFF. DNA of the CDR3: TGTGCCAGCAGCTTACTGCGGGGGGTAGCCTACAATGAGCAGTTCTTC.